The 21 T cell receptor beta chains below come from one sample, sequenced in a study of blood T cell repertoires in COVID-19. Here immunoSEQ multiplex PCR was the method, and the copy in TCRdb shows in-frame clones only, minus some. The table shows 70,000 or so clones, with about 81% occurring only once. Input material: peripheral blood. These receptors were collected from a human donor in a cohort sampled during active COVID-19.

The CDR3 protein is CASSETANTEAFF. The CDR3 coding sequence is TGTGCCAGTAGTGAGACAGCCAACACTGAAGCTTTCTTT. The gene calls are TRBV19 and TRBJ1-1; a possible D gene is TRBD1 (5 bases). Germline V gene sequence: CDR1 LNHDA, CDR2 SQIVND (reference sequence). Trimming left V 5 bases short and J 2 bases short, with 9 bases between. CDR3 size: 13 residues.

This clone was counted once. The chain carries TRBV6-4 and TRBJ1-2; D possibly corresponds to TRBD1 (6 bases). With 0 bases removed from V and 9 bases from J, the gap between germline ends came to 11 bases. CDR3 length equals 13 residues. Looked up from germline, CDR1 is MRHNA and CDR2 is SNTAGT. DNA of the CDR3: TGTGCCAGCAGTGACTCCGGGACAAATCGCTACACCTTC. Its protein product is CASSDSGTNRYTF.

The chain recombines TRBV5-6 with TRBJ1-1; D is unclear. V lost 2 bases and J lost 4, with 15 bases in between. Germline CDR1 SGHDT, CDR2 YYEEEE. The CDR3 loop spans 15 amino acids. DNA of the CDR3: TGTGCCAGCAGCTTAGGTGCCAGTGGCGGCACTGAAGCTTTCTTT. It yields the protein CASSLGASGGTEAFF.

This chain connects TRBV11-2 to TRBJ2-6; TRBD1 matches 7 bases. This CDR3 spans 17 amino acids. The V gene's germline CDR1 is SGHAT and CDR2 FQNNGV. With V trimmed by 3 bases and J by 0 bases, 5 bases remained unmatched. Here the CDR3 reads CASSLRRDSSGANVLTF. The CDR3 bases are TGTGCCAGCAGCTTGCGACGGGACAGCTCTGGGGCCAACGTCCTGACTTTC.

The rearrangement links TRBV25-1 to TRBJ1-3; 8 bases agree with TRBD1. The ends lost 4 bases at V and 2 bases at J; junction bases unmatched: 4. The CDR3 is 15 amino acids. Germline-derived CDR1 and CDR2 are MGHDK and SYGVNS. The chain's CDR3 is CASSGTGNPGNTIYF. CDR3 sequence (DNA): TGTGCCAGCAGTGGGACAGGGAATCCTGGAAACACCATATATTTT.

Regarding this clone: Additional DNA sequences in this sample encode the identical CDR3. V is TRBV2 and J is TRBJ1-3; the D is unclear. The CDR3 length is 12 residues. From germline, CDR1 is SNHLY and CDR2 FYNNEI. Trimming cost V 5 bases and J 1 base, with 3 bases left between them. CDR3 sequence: CASSLSGNTIYF. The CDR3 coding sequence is TGTGCCAGCAGTCTGTCTGGAAACACCATATATTTT. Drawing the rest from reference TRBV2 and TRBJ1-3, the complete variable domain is EPEVTQTPSHQVTQMGQEVILRCVPISNHLYFYWYRQILGQKVEFLVSFYNNEISEKSEIFDDQFSVERPDGSNFTLKIRSTKLEDSAMYFCASSLSGNTIYFGEGSWLTVV.

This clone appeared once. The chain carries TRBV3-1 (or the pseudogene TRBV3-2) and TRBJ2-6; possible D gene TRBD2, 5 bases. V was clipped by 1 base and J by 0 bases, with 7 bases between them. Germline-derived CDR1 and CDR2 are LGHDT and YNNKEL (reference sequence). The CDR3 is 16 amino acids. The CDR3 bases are TGTGCCAGCAGCCAAGGTCGGGGCTCTGGGGCCAACGTCCTGACTTTC. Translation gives CASSQGRGSGANVLTF.

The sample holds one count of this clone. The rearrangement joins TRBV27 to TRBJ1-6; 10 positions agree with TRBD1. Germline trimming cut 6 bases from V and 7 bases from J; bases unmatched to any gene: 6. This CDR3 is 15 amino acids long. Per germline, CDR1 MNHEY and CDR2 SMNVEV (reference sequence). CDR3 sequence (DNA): TGTGCCAGCAGGGCGGGACAGGGGTTAAATTCACCCCTCCACTTT. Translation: CASRAGQGLNSPLHF.

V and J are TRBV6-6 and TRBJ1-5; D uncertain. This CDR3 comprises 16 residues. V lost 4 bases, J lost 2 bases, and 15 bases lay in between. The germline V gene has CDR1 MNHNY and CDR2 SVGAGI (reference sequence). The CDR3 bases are TGTGCCAGCAGTTCCTTTACCCGAGGCGGCAATCAGCCCCAGCATTTT. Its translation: CASSSFTRGGNQPQHF.

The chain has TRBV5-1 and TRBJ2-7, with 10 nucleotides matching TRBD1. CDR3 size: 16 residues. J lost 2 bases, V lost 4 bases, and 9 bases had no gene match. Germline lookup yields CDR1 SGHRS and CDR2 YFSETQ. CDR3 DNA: TGCGCCAGCAGCACCGGGACAGGGGCCCCCACCTACGAGCAGTACTTC. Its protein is CASSTGTGAPTYEQYF.

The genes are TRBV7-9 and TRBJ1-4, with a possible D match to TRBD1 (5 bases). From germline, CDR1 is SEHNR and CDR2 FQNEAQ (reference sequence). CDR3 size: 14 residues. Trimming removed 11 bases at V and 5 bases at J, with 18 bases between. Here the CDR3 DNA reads TGTGCCGAAACCTCGGGGGGTTCGAATGAAAAACTGTTTTTT. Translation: CAETSGGSNEKLFF.

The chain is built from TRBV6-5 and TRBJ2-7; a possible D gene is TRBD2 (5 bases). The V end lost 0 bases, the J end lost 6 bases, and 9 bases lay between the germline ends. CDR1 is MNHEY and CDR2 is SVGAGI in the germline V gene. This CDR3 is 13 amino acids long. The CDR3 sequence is CASSYSRGGEQYF. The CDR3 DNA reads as TGTGCCAGCAGTTACTCTCGCGGAGGCGAGCAGTACTTC.

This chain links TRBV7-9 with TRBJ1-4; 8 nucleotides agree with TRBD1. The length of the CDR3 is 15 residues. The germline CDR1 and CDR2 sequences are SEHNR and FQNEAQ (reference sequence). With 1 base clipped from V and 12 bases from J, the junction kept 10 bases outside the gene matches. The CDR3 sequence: CASSLVMSGQGELFF. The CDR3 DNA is TGTGCCAGCAGCTTAGTAATGAGTGGACAGGGAGAACTGTTTTTT.

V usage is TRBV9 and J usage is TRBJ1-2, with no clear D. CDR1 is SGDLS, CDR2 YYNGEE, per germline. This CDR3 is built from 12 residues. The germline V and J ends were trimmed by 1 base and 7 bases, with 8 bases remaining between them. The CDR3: CASSVWAFGYTF. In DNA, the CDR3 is TGTGCCAGCAGCGTATGGGCGTTTGGCTACACCTTC.

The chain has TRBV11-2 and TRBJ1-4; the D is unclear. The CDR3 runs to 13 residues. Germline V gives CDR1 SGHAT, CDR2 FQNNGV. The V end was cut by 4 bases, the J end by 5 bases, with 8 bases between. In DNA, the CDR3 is TGTGCCAGCAGCTCCCGTCTCAATGAAAAACTGTTTTTT. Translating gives CASSSRLNEKLFF.

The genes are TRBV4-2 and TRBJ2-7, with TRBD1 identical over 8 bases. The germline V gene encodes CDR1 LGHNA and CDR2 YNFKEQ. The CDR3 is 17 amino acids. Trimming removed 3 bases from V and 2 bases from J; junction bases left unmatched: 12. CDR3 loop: CASSHQFDRGRPYEQYF. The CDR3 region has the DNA TGTGCCAGCAGCCATCAATTTGACAGGGGTCGCCCCTACGAGCAGTACTTC.

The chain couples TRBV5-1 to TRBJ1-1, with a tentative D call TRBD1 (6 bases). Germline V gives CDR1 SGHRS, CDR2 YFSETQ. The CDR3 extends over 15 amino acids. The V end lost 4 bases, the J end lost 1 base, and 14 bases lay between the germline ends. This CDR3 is CASSPTRGGNTEAFF. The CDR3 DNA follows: TGCGCCAGCAGCCCGACAAGGGGGGGGAACACTGAAGCTTTCTTT.

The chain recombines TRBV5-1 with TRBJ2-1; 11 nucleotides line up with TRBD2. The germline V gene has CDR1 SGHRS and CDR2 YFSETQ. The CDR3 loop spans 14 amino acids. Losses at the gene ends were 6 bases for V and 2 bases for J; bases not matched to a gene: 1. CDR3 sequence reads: CASKLAGAYNEQFF. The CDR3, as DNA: TGCGCCAGCAAACTAGCGGGGGCCTACAATGAGCAGTTCTTC.

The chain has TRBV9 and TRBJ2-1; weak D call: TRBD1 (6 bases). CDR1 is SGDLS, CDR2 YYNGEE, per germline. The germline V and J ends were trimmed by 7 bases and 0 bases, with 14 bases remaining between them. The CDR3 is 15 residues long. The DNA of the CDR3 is TGTGCCAGCTCCGGTCTGGGGGCCTCCTACAATGAGCAGTTCTTC. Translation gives CASSGLGASYNEQFF.

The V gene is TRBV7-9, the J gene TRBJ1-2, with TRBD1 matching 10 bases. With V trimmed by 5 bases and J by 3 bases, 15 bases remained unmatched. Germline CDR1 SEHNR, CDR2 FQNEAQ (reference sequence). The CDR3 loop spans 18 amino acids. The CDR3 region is CASSQPPGQGPQDYGYTF. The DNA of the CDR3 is TGTGCCAGCAGCCAACCTCCGGGACAGGGGCCTCAAGACTATGGCTACACCTTC.

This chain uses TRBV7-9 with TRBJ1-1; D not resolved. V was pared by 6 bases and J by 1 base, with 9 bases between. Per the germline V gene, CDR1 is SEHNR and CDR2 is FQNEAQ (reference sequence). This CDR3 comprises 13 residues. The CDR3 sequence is CASSAQENTEAFF. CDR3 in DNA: TGTGCCAGCAGTGCTCAGGAGAACACTGAAGCTTTCTTT.